The rows below give T cell receptor beta chains drawn from one sample of a study of cytomegalovirus exposure and HLA in healthy donors. Data came from immunoSEQ multiplex PCR; TCRdb stores just in-frame clones and leaves some out. The sample contains about 160,000 clones, 87% of which appear only once. Material: PBMCs. The receptor source for this set is a woman aged 30 to 39 in good health and CMV-seronegative. The CDR3 runs from the conserved cysteine through the conserved F or W. The D gene is left open where the match is weak. Clone size is stated in some rows and not others, as once, few, many or a class when expanded.

TRBJ2-2 | - | 12 | TRBD2 | TRBV11-3 | CASRGGTGELFF | TGTGCCAGCCGCGGGGGAACCGGGGAGCTGTTTTTT
TRBJ2-1 | - | 15 | TRBD2 | TRBV5-1 | CASSLKRGTYNEQFF | TGCGCCAGCAGCTTGAAGCGGGGCACTTACAATGAGCAGTTCTTC
TRBJ2-1 | - | 15 | TRBD2 | TRBV18 | CASSPSGSNHNEQFF | TGTGCCAGCTCCCCTAGCGGGAGTAATCACAATGAGCAGTTCTTC
TRBJ1-1 | - | 16 | TRBD1 | TRBV7-9 | CASSIKTGPSSGEAFF | TGTGCCAGCAGCATAAAGACAGGGCCCTCTTCGGGTGAAGCTTTCTTT
TRBJ2-2 | - | 14 | - | TRBV15 | CATSRDTHTGELFF | TGTGCCACCAGCAGGGACACCCACACCGGGGAGCTGTTTTTT
TRBJ2-2 | - | 16 | TRBD2 | TRBV28 | CASTQRSSGNTGELFF | TGTGCCAGCACCCAGAGGTCTAGCGGTAACACCGGGGAGCTGTTTTTT
TRBJ1-2 | once | 13 | - | TRBV7-8 | CASSLESFSGYTF | TGTGCCAGCAGCCTTGAGAGTTTCTCCGGCTACACCTTC
TRBJ2-3 | - | 14 | - | TRBV29-1 | CSVTPSVSTDTQYF | TGCAGCGTTACCCCCAGCGTTAGCACAGATACGCAGTATTTT
TRBJ1-1 | - | 14 | - | TRBV27 | CASSLGPGTTEAFF | TGTGCCAGCAGTTTAGGTCCGGGAACCACTGAAGCTTTCTTT
TRBJ2-3 | - | 16 | TRBD1 | TRBV7-2 | CASSLEYQGASDTQYF | TGTGCCAGCAGCTTAGAGTACCAGGGGGCCTCAGATACGCAGTATTTT
TRBJ1-3 | - | 15 | - | TRBV30 | CAWSVPRGNGNTIYF | TGTGCCTGGAGTGTACCCAGGGGTAATGGAAACACCATATATTTT
TRBJ2-1 | - | 16 | TRBD2 | TRBV19 | CASSMGGLAGGHEQFF | TGTGCCAGTAGTATGGGGGGTCTAGCGGGAGGCCATGAGCAGTTCTTC
TRBJ2-3 | - | 16 | - | TRBV5-4 | CASSFDSSTSTDTQYF | TGTGCCAGCAGCTTCGACTCCTCTACTAGCACAGATACGCAGTATTTT
TRBJ2-1 | - | 16 | - | TRBV27 | CASSLAGFLSLGEQFF | TGTGCCAGCTCCCTGGCAGGATTTCTGTCCCTTGGTGAGCAGTTCTTC
TRBJ2-1 | - | 15 | - | TRBV14 | CASSQHGREYNEQFF | TGTGCCAGCAGCCAACACGGGAGAGAGTACAATGAGCAGTTCTTC
TRBJ2-1 | - | 15 | TRBD2 | TRBV5-4 | CASSRSGRAYNEQFF | TGTGCCAGCAGCCGGAGCGGGAGGGCCTACAATGAGCAGTTCTTC
TRBJ1-2 | - | 12 | - | TRBV28 | CASSLFQRGYTF | TGTGCCAGCAGTTTATTCCAGCGGGGCTACACCTTC
TRBJ2-5 | - | 10 | - | TRBV7-9 | CATQQETQYF | TGTGCCACCCAACAAGAGACCCAGTACTTC
TRBJ2-7 | few | 12 | - | TRBV6-1 | CASSDRAYEQYF | TGTGCCAGCAGCGACAGAGCCTACGAGCAGTACTTC
TRBJ2-3 | - | 15 | - | TRBV21-1 | CASRIRGGCIDTQYF | TGTGCCAGCAGGATCCGCGGGGGTTGCATAGATACGCAGTATTTT
TRBJ2-2 | - | 18 | TRBD2 | TRBV2 | CASTGTSSGGALGGELFF | TGTGCCAGCACCGGCACCTCTAGCGGGGGGGCCCTTGGCGGGGAGCTGTTTTTT
TRBJ2-3 | - | 18 | TRBD2 | TRBV7-6 | CASSPNRLAGGYTDTQYF | TGTGCCAGCAGCCCAAACAGACTAGCGGGGGGGTACACAGATACGCAGTATTTT
TRBJ1-2 | - | 15 | - | TRBV4-2 | CASSQASRTDYGYTF | TGTGCCAGCAGCCAAGCGTCCAGGACAGACTATGGCTACACCTTC
TRBJ1-2 | - | 15 | - | TRBV28 | CASSLGTPLGYGYTF | TGTGCCAGCAGTTTGGGCACCCCCTTAGGCTATGGCTACACCTTC
TRBJ2-1 | - | 14 | TRBD2 | TRBV28 | CASSSSGRREEQFF | TGTGCCAGCAGTTCTAGCGGGAGGCGGGAGGAGCAGTTCTTC
TRBJ1-5 | - | 15 | - | TRBV5-5 | CASSFEGLSNQPQHF | TGTGCCAGCAGCTTCGAGGGTCTCAGCAATCAGCCCCAGCATTTT
TRBJ2-7 | - | 12 | TRBD2 | TRBV29-1 | CSVREGRNEQYF | TGCAGCGTTAGGGAGGGCCGGAACGAGCAGTACTTC
TRBJ1-1 | once | 14 | - | TRBV30 | CAWSVLGENTEAFF | TGTGCCTGGAGTGTACTCGGAGAGAACACTGAAGCTTTCTTT
TRBJ2-5 | - | 15 | TRBD2 | TRBV6-5 | CASRSSGGYQETQYF | TGTGCCAGCAGATCTAGCGGGGGGTACCAAGAGACCCAGTACTTC
TRBJ2-7 | - | 15 | TRBD1 | TRBV4-3 | CASSHLGQGAYEQYF | TGCGCCAGCAGCCATTTGGGACAGGGAGCATACGAGCAGTACTTC
TRBJ1-2 | - | 13 | - | TRBV5-1 | CASSLATGNGYTF | TGCGCCAGCAGCTTGGCGACAGGCAATGGCTACACCTTC